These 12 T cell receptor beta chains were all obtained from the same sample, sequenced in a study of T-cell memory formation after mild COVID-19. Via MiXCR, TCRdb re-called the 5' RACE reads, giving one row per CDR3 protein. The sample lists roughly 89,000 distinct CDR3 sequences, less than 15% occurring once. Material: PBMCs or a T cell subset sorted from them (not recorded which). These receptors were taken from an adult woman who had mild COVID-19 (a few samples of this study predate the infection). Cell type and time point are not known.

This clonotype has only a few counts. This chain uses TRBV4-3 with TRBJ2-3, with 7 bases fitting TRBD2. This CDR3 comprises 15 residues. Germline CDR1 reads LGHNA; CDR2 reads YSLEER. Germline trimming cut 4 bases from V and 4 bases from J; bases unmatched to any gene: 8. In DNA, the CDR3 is TGCGCCAGCAGCCCGACTTCCGGGAGGTCAGATACGCAGTATTTT. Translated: CASSPTSGRSDTQYF.

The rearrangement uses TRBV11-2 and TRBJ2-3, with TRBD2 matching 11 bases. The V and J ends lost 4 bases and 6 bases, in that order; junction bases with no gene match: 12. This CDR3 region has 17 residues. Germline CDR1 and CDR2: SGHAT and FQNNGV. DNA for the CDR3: TGTGCCAGCAGCTATCGGACTAGCGGGTGGTCTGGCGATACGCAGTATTTT. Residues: CASSYRTSGWSGDTQYF.

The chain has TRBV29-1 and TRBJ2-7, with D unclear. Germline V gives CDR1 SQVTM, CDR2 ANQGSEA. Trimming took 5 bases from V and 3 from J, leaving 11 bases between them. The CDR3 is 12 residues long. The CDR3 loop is CSVWSGRYEQYF. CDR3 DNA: TGCAGCGTTTGGTCGGGCCGCTACGAGCAGTACTTC.

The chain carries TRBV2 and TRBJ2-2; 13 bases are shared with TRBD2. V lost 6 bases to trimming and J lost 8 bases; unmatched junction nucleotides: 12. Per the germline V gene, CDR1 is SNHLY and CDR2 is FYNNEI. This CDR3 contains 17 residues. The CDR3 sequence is CASSAGLAGAEEGELFF. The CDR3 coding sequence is TGTGCCAGCAGCGCAGGACTAGCGGGGGCTGAAGAGGGGGAGCTGTTTTTT. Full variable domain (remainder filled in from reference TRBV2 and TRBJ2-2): EPEVTQTPSHQVTQMGQEVILRCVPISNHLYFYWYRQILGQKVEFLVSFYNNEISEKSEIFDDQFSVERPDGSNFTLKIRSTKLEDSAMYFCASSAGLAGAEEGELFFGEGSRLTVL.

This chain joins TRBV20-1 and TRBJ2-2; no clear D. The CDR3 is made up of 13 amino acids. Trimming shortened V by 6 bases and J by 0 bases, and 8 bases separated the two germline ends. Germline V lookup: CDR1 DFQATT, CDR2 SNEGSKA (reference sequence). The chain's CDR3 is CSARTPNTGELFF. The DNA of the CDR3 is TGCAGTGCCAGGACCCCGAACACCGGGGAGCTGTTTTTT.

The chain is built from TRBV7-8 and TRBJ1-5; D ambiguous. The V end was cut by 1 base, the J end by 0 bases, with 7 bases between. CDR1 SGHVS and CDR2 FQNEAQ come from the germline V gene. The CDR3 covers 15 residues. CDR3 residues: CASSLEGNSNQPQHF. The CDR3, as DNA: TGTGCCAGCAGCTTAGAGGGAAATAGCAATCAGCCCCAGCATTTT.

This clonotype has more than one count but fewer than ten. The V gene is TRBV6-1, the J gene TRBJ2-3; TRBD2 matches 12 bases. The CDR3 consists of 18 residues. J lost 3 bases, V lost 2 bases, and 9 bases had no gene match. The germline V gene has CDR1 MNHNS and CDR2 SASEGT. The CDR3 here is CASSELGAGTSGTDTQYF. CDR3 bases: TGTGCCAGCAGTGAACTGGGAGCCGGGACTAGCGGGACAGATACGCAGTATTTT.

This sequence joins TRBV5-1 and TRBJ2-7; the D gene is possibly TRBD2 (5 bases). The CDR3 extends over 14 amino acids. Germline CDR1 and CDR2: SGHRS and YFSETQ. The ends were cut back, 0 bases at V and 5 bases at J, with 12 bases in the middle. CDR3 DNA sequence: TGCGCCAGCAGCTTGGGTCTAGCAGTCCACGAGCAGTACTTC. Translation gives CASSLGLAVHEQYF.

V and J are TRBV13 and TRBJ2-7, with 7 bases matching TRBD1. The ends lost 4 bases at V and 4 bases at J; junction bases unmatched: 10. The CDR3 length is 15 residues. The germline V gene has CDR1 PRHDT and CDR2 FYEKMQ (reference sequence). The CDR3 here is CASSSTGTAAYEQYF. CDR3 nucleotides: TGTGCCAGCAGCTCAACCGGGACAGCAGCATACGAGCAGTACTTC.

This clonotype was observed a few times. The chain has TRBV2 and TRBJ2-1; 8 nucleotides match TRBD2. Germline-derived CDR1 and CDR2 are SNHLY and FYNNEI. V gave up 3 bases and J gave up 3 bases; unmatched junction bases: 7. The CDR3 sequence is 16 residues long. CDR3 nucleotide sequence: TGTGCCAGCAGTGAGGGAGCGGGGGCTCTCTACAATGAGCAGTTCTTC. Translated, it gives CASSEGAGALYNEQFF.

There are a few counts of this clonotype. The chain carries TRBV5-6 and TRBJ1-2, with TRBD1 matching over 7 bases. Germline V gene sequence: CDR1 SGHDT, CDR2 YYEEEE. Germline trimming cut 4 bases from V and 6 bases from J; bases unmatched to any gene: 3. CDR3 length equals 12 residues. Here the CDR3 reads CASSGQDDGYTF. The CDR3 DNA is TGTGCCAGCAGCGGACAGGACGATGGCTACACCTTC.

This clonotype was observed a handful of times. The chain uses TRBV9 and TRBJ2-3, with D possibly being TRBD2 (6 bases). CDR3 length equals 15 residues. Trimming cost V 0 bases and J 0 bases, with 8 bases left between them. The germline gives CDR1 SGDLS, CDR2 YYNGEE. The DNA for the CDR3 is TGTGCCAGCAGCGTAGGGGCGGGGAGCACAGATACGCAGTATTTT. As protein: CASSVGAGSTDTQYF.